The 32 T cell receptor beta chains below were found in one sample sequenced in a study of cytomegalovirus exposure and HLA in healthy donors (dated by TCRdb to between 2016 and 2019). Receptor libraries were prepared by the immunoSEQ multiplex PCR assay. For the multiplex PCR, a mixture combining 60 forward primers for TCR Vbeta segments and 13 reverse primers for TCR Jbeta segments was used. The immuneACCESS repertoire file appears here via TCRdb, limited to in-frame rearrangements. These files lack a portion of the clones; in checked studies, under half of the deficit traces to unresolved V genes, and the cause of the others is not known. The sample table holds roughly 150,000 clones, of which around 68% were seen once. About 9.4% of the sample lies in the top ten. Input material: PBMCs. Receptors originate from a man aged 30-40 years in good health and CMV-seropositive.

The chain uses TRBV9 and TRBJ2-3, with a possible D match to TRBD2 (5 bases). CDR1 is SGDLS, CDR2 YYNGEE, per germline. The CDR3 has 17 amino acids. The V and J ends lost 3 bases and 2 bases respectively, with 19 bases between them. CDR3 DNA sequence: TGTGCCAGCAGCGCCCTCCCGGGTGGGAGCCTCACAGATACGCAGTATTTT. This gives the protein CASSALPGGSLTDTQYF.

The V call is TRBV5-1, the J call TRBJ2-3; weak D call: TRBD2 (6 bases). Germline V lookup: CDR1 SGHRS, CDR2 YFSETQ. V lost 3 bases to trimming and J lost 2 bases, with 16 bases between them. This CDR3 spans 16 amino acids. DNA of the CDR3: TGCGCCAGCAGCTGGGGCTCTAGCGCCTACACAGATACGCAGTATTTT. Translating gives CASSWGSSAYTDTQYF.

This clone was seen a handful of times. The genes are TRBV2 and TRBJ2-7, with D tentatively TRBD1 (6 bases). With 6 bases removed from V and 7 bases from J, the gap between germline ends came to 13 bases. The CDR3 is 12 amino acids. Germline loops: CDR1 SNHLY, CDR2 FYNNEI. CDR3 in DNA: TGTGCCAGCAGGGACAGCGGTGGGGAGCAGTACTTC. Amino acid sequence: CASRDSGGEQYF.

The chain couples TRBV5-1 to TRBJ1-4, with D tentatively TRBD1 (6 bases). The CDR3 has 14 amino acids. V shed 3 bases and J shed 5 bases, with 11 bases lying between them. Germline assignment: CDR1 SGHRS and CDR2 YFSETQ. Here the CDR3 DNA reads TGCGCCAGCAGCTGGGGGGGCGAGAATGAAAAACTGTTTTTT. This encodes CASSWGGENEKLFF.

The V and J genes are TRBV11-2 and TRBJ2-1; 11 positions match TRBD2. Germline V gene data show CDR1 as SGHAT and CDR2 as FQNNGV. The CDR3 extends over 15 amino acids. Germline trimming cut 5 bases from V and 6 bases from J; bases unmatched to any gene: 6. CDR3 region: CASSPRLAGFNEQFF. DNA of the CDR3: TGTGCCAGCAGCCCTCGACTAGCGGGATTCAATGAGCAGTTCTTC.

The genes are TRBV2 and TRBJ1-6, with D unresolved. The ends were cut back, 1 base at V and 13 bases at J, with 8 bases in the middle. The V gene's germline CDR1 is SNHLY and CDR2 FYNNEI. This CDR3 has 12 amino acids. The CDR3 loop reads CASSEEPGPLHF. For the CDR3, the DNA is TGTGCCAGCAGTGAAGAACCGGGGCCCCTCCACTTT. Filled out from reference TRBV2 and TRBJ1-6, the complete variable domain reads EPEVTQTPSHQVTQMGQEVILRCVPISNHLYFYWYRQILGQKVEFLVSFYNNEISEKSEIFDDQFSVERPDGSNFTLKIRSTKLEDSAMYFCASSEEPGPLHFGNGTRLTVT.

V and J are TRBV7-8 and TRBJ2-1; 7 bases fit TRBD2. Germline lookup yields CDR1 SGHVS and CDR2 FQNEAQ. V shed 5 bases and J 3 bases; nucleotides not matched to a gene: 13. This CDR3 has 17 residues. CDR3 amino acids: CASSLNSGTTVYNEQFF. CDR3 DNA sequence: TGTGCCAGCAGCCTAAACTCCGGGACTACCGTCTACAATGAGCAGTTCTTC.

Only a few counts were recorded for this clone. The chain carries TRBV30 and TRBJ2-7; D ambiguous. The CDR3 runs to 15 residues. Germline CDR1 reads GTSNPN; CDR2 reads SVGIG (reference sequence). V dropped 7 bases and J dropped 4 bases, with 23 bases sitting between them. CDR3 bases: TGTGCCTTTTTTTTCAAGCAGAAGGCGGCATACGAGCAGTACTTC. Its protein product is CAFFFKQKAAYEQYF.

Here the CDR3 reads CASSTQGAGEQYF. DNA of the CDR3: TGTGCCAGCAGTACGCAGGGGGCGGGCGAGCAGTACTTC. V usage is TRBV2 and J usage is TRBJ2-5; 8 bases are a match to TRBD1. The closer fit of TRBJ2-7 to the DNA end suggests the J call may be wrong. Per germline, CDR1 SNHLY and CDR2 FYNNEI. This CDR3 has 13 amino acids.

The chain has TRBV11-2 and TRBJ1-3; maybe TRBD1 (6 bases). Germline V gene sequence: CDR1 SGHAT, CDR2 FQNNGV. V was clipped by 3 bases and J by 2 bases, with 11 bases between them. The CDR3 contains 15 residues. The DNA of the CDR3 is TGTGCCAGCAGCTTTCAACAGGGCCCTGGAAACACCATATATTTT. This sequence encodes CASSFQQGPGNTIYF.

The chain links TRBV30 to TRBJ1-2; D gene ambiguous. In germline, CDR1 is GTSNPN, CDR2 SVGIG (reference sequence). V was clipped by 2 bases and J by 4 bases, with 5 bases between them. This CDR3 is 11 amino acids long. As DNA, the CDR3 is TGTGCCTGGAGTCCGGTCTATGGCTACACCTTC. This gives the protein CAWSPVYGYTF.

V is TRBV7-9 and J is TRBJ2-5; 8 bases fit TRBD2. V lost 5 bases and J lost 6; bases outside the gene matches: 8. Germline V gives CDR1 SEHNR, CDR2 FQNEAQ (reference sequence). This CDR3 is 14 amino acids long. CDR3 DNA: TGTGCCAGCAGCCCCGGAGCGGGAGTAAAGACCCAGTACTTC. Its protein is CASSPGAGVKTQYF.

V usage is TRBV7-8 and J usage is TRBJ1-1, with D maybe TRBD1 (5 bases). The CDR3 has 13 amino acids. V gave up 5 bases and J gave up 11 bases, with 18 bases separating them. Germline V lookup: CDR1 SGHVS, CDR2 FQNEAQ. Here the CDR3 DNA reads TGTGCCAGCAGCCCTTTACGGGGGGGGACGGCTTTCTTT. Its translation: CASSPLRGGTAFF. Full variable domain (rest looked up from reference TRBV7-8 and TRBJ1-1): GAGVSQSPRYKVAKRGQDVALRCDPISGHVSLFWYQQALGQGPEFLTYFQNEAQLDKSGLPSDRFFAERPEGSVSTLKIQRTQQEDSAVYLCASSPLRGGTAFFGQGTRLTVV.

V and J are TRBV4-1 and TRBJ2-1; D might be TRBD2 (7 bases). The germline CDR1 and CDR2 sequences are MGHRA and YSYEKL. The germline V and J ends were trimmed by 0 bases and 15 bases, with 15 bases remaining between them. The length of the CDR3 is 13 residues. The DNA of the CDR3 is TGCGCCAGCAGCCAAGAACTTCGGGGGGCTAGGTTCTTC. This codes for CASSQELRGARFF.

This clone has just a few counts. V and J are TRBV29-1 and TRBJ2-1; 14 bases are shared with TRBD2. This CDR3 is 18 amino acids long. V lost 5 bases to trimming and J lost 2 bases; unmatched junction nucleotides: 11. Germline V gene data show CDR1 as SQVTM and CDR2 as ANQGSEA. The CDR3 DNA is TGCAGCGTTCTCGCAACCGGGACTAGCGGGAGCACCTACAATGAGCAGTTCTTC. Translating gives CSVLATGTSGSTYNEQFF.

This clone was found a few times. V gene TRBV7-9 combines with J gene TRBJ2-1, with unresolved D. CDR1 is SEHNR, CDR2 FQNEAQ, per germline (reference sequence). V lost 5 bases, J lost 6 bases, and 17 bases lay in between. The CDR3 runs 15 residues. CDR3 sequence: CASSVTTENGNEQFF. The CDR3 DNA follows: TGTGCCAGCAGCGTCACGACTGAGAACGGCAATGAGCAGTTCTTC.

V and J are TRBV7-2 and TRBJ1-4, with D hard to call. V was clipped by 6 bases and J by 5 bases, with 13 bases between them. This CDR3 is 14 amino acids long. Germline V gene lookup returns CDR1 SGHTA and CDR2 FQGNSA. The CDR3 loop reads CASSIGGKNEKLFF. CDR3 bases: TGTGCCAGCAGTATAGGAGGAAAGAATGAAAAACTGTTTTTT. The variable domain in full, with the rest retrieved from reference TRBV7-2 and TRBJ1-4, is GAGVSQSPSNKVTEKGKDVELRCDPISGHTALYWYRQSLGQGLEFLIYFQGNSAPDKSGLPSDRFSAERTGGSVSTLTIQRTQQEDSAVYLCASSIGGKNEKLFFGSGTQLSVL.

The chain's CDR3 is CASSYGLKPPYEQYF. Written as DNA, the CDR3 is TGTGCCAGCAGTTATGGGCTCAAGCCGCCCTACGAGCAGTACTTC. The chain is built from TRBV6-6 and TRBJ2-7; D remains unclear. V dropped 3 bases and J dropped 2 bases, with 14 bases sitting between them. The germline gives CDR1 MNHNY, CDR2 SVGAGI (reference sequence). The CDR3 sequence is 15 residues long.

This clone appeared a few times. CDR3 sequence: CASSWTSGAKGEQYF. The DNA for the CDR3 is TGCGCCAGCAGCTGGACTAGCGGAGCAAAAGGCGAGCAGTACTTC. The chain joins TRBV5-1 to TRBJ2-7, with 10 nucleotides matching TRBD2. The junction had 9 bases not matched to a gene; V was cut back by 3 bases and J by 6 bases. The germline V gene encodes CDR1 SGHRS and CDR2 YFSETQ. The CDR3 loop spans 15 amino acids.

The chain uses TRBV11-2 and TRBJ2-1; D not resolved. The ends were cut back, 1 base at V and 7 bases at J, with 8 bases in the middle. Looked up from germline, CDR1 is SGHAT and CDR2 is FQNNGV. The CDR3 spans 13 residues. CDR3 sequence: CASSLGGDNEQFF. The CDR3 DNA follows: TGTGCCAGCAGCTTAGGCGGCGATAATGAGCAGTTCTTC.

This sequence joins TRBV11-2 and TRBJ1-1, with D unresolved. Germline values: CDR1 SGHAT, CDR2 FQNNGV. The germline V and J ends were trimmed by 4 bases and 10 bases, with 16 bases remaining between them. The CDR3 spans 13 residues. The CDR3: CASSSHLMFGAFF. DNA for the CDR3: TGTGCCAGCAGCTCCCATCTAATGTTCGGAGCTTTCTTT.

The chain employs TRBV9 and TRBJ2-6; 10 bases are a match to TRBD1. The CDR3 contains 18 residues. CDR1 is SGDLS, CDR2 YYNGEE, per germline. The V and J ends lost 0 bases and 1 base, in that order; junction bases with no gene match: 4. The CDR3 sequence: CASSVGTGGVSGANVLTF. The CDR3 DNA reads TGTGCCAGCAGCGTAGGGACAGGGGGTGTTTCTGGGGCCAACGTCCTGACTTTC.

This clone was counted a single time. The chain recombines TRBV7-9 with TRBJ2-7; TRBD2 is a possible D gene (5 bases). Trimming took off 6 bases at V and 0 bases at J, with 12 bases between the two ends. There are 14 residues in the CDR3. Germline CDR1 SEHNR, CDR2 FQNEAQ (reference sequence). CDR3 protein: CASRGSASSYEQYF. In DNA form, the CDR3 reads TGTGCCAGCAGGGGTAGCGCCAGCTCCTACGAGCAGTACTTC.

V usage is TRBV30 and J usage is TRBJ2-7; the match to TRBD2 covers 9 bases. Germline CDR1 GTSNPN, CDR2 SVGIG (reference sequence). This CDR3 spans 14 amino acids. The junction had 2 bases not matched to a gene; V was cut back by 0 bases and J by 2 bases. The CDR3 sequence is CAWSVGGGAYEQYF. The CDR3 DNA sequence: TGTGCCTGGAGTGTGGGCGGGGGGGCCTACGAGCAGTACTTC. The full variable domain, rest sourced from reference TRBV30 and TRBJ2-7, is SQTIHQWPATLVQPVGSPLSLECTVEGTSNPNLYWYRQAAGRGLQLLFYSVGIGQISSEVPQNLSASRPQDRQFILSSKKLLLSDSGFYLCAWSVGGGAYEQYFGPGTRLTVT.

The rearrangement uses TRBV11-3 and TRBJ2-7; TRBD1 might be the D (8 bases). From germline, CDR1 is SGHNT and CDR2 YENEEA. V was clipped by 6 bases and J by 6 bases, with 12 bases between them. The CDR3 has 12 residues. Here the CDR3 DNA reads TGTGCCAGCAGTACAGGGGGGGTCGAGCAGTACTTC. Translating gives CASSTGGVEQYF.

The V gene is TRBV6-5, the J gene TRBJ1-1; TRBD1 aligns across 8 bases. This CDR3 region has 13 residues. The J segment lost 5 bases and the V segment lost 8 bases, leaving 7 bases of the junction unmatched. Germline lookup yields CDR1 MNHEY and CDR2 SVGAGI. This chain's CDR3 is CASLPGGRTEAFF. CDR3 coding DNA: TGTGCCAGCCTACCAGGGGGCCGTACTGAAGCTTTCTTT.

The J gene is TRBJ2-2, the V gene TRBV6-5; D might be TRBD1 (5 bases). From germline, CDR1 is MNHEY and CDR2 SVGAGI. Trimming removed 7 bases from V and 5 bases from J, with 11 bases in between. This CDR3 comprises 13 residues. The CDR3 DNA follows: TGTGCCAGCACCTTAGGGGCAACCGGGGAGCTGTTTTTT. Its translation: CASTLGATGELFF.

The chain couples TRBV2 to TRBJ2-1; 11 bases fit TRBD1. Losses at the gene ends were 7 bases for V and 3 bases for J; bases not matched to a gene: 5. The CDR3 has 15 amino acids. Germline V gives CDR1 SNHLY, CDR2 FYNNEI. CDR3 residues: CASKSGQGVYNEQFF. The CDR3 region has the DNA TGTGCCAGCAAGTCGGGACAGGGGGTCTACAATGAGCAGTTCTTC.

The table lists this clone with a count of one. This chain uses TRBV18 with TRBJ1-1; possibly TRBD1 for D (6 bases). Germline loops: CDR1 KGHSH, CDR2 LQKENI. The length of the CDR3 is 14 residues. Trimming removed 3 bases from V and 6 bases from J, with 14 bases in between. Here the CDR3 reads CASSPGGPEAEAFF. The CDR3 DNA reads as TGTGCCAGCTCACCCGGGGGGCCGGAAGCTGAAGCTTTCTTT.

This clone was seen a handful of times. V gene TRBV7-9 combines with J gene TRBJ2-5; a possible D gene is TRBD1 (6 bases). Germline-derived CDR1 and CDR2 are SEHNR and FQNEAQ (reference sequence). The V and J ends lost 5 bases and 5 bases respectively, with 18 bases between them. This CDR3 spans 15 amino acids. The CDR3: CASSPTRITGETQYF. DNA for the CDR3: TGTGCCAGCAGCCCCACACGAATTACAGGGGAGACCCAGTACTTC.

The rearrangement joins TRBV6-5 to TRBJ2-7; no clear D gene. Germline V gives CDR1 MNHEY, CDR2 SVGAGI. Trimming left V 0 bases short and J 2 bases short, with 11 bases between. The CDR3 sequence is 15 residues long. Here the CDR3 DNA reads TGTGCCAGCAGTTACTCGAAGCTACTCCCCTACGAGCAGTACTTC. As protein: CASSYSKLLPYEQYF.

This chain joins TRBV11-2 and TRBJ1-1; D unresolved. Trimming took 8 bases from V and 1 from J, leaving 14 bases between them. This CDR3 is 14 amino acids long. Germline V gene data show CDR1 as SGHAT and CDR2 as FQNNGV. This CDR3 reads CASQVEAGNTEAFF. Written as DNA, the CDR3 is TGTGCCAGCCAGGTGGAGGCGGGGAACACTGAAGCTTTCTTT.